The 30 T cell receptor beta chains listed next were all sequenced from one sample in a study of blood T cell repertoires in COVID-19. Only in-frame clones appear in the TCRdb table, and some are missing; sequencing was by immunoSEQ multiplex PCR. The sample includes over 85,000 clones, over 80% of them seen just once. Sequenced sample: peripheral blood. The receptor source for this set is a woman in her seventies with acute or convalescent COVID-19.

Comments on this clone: Distinct nucleotide sequences in the sample also encode this CDR3. V is TRBV7-9 and J is TRBJ1-2; D gene uncertain. CDR1 SEHNR and CDR2 FQNEAQ come from the germline V gene (reference sequence). V shed 3 bases and J shed 8 bases, with 7 bases lying between them. This CDR3 is 11 amino acids long. CDR3 sequence reads: CASSLREGYTF. In DNA, the CDR3 is TGTGCCAGCAGCTTGAGGGAGGGCTACACCTTC.

The chain is built from TRBV11-2 and TRBJ1-2; D uncertain. This CDR3 region has 13 residues. Trimming took off 0 bases at V and 5 bases at J, with 7 bases between the two ends. Per the germline V gene, CDR1 is SGHAT and CDR2 is FQNNGV. CDR3 sequence: CASSLDGGYGYTF. CDR3 sequence (DNA): TGTGCCAGCAGCTTAGATGGAGGGTATGGCTACACCTTC.

This chain links TRBV7-2 with TRBJ1-2; D call uncertain. From germline, CDR1 is SGHTA and CDR2 FQGNSA. The CDR3 is 13 residues long. V dropped 2 bases and J dropped 2 bases, with 6 bases sitting between them. The CDR3 DNA reads TGTGCCAGCAGCTTATTGGGCAACTATGGCTACACCTTC. It translates to CASSLLGNYGYTF.

The J gene is TRBJ1-4, the V gene TRBV30; D uncertain. CDR3 length equals 13 residues. CDR1 is GTSNPN, CDR2 SVGIG, per germline (reference sequence). Trimming shortened V by 1 base and J by 5 bases, and 8 bases separated the two germline ends. The CDR3 loop reads CAWSGQINEKLFF. The CDR3 region has the DNA TGTGCCTGGAGTGGTCAGATAAATGAAAAACTGTTTTTT. Full variable domain (missing parts from reference TRBV30 and TRBJ1-4): SQTIHQWPATLVQPVGSPLSLECTVEGTSNPNLYWYRQAAGRGLQLLFYSVGIGQISSEVPQNLSASRPQDRQFILSSKKLLLSDSGFYLCAWSGQINEKLFFGSGTQLSVL.

The gene calls are TRBV10-3 and TRBJ1-2; D is perhaps TRBD1 (5 bases). Germline V gene lookup returns CDR1 ENHRY and CDR2 SYGVKD. CDR3 size: 15 residues. V shed 2 bases and J shed 8 bases, with 18 bases lying between them. In DNA form, the CDR3 reads TGTGCCATCAGTGAGGCGACGCGGCGGGGGGAAGGCTACACCTTC. This codes for CAISEATRRGEGYTF.

J is TRBJ2-7 and V is TRBV7-9; D not resolved. CDR3 length: 14 amino acids. V was pared by 2 bases and J by 1 base, with 9 bases between. Germline V gene data show CDR1 as SEHNR and CDR2 as FQNEAQ (reference sequence). The CDR3 coding sequence is TGTGCCAGCAGCTTAATTCCCTTATCCTACGAGCAGTACTTC. Protein: CASSLIPLSYEQYF. The full variable domain, in which reference TRBV7-9 and TRBJ2-7 provide the parts outside the CDR3, is DTGVSQNPRHKITKRGQNVTFRCDPISEHNRLYWYRQTLGQGPEFLTYFQNEAQLEKSRLLSDRFSAERPKGSFSTLEIQRTEQGDSAMYLCASSLIPLSYEQYFGPGTRLTVT.

The CDR3 loop is CASSPSTGTANTEAFF. The CDR3 DNA is TGTGCCAGCAGCCCGTCCACGGGGACAGCGAACACTGAAGCTTTCTTT. The J gene is TRBJ1-1, the V gene TRBV11-2; 7 bases line up with TRBD1. The CDR3 runs 16 residues. In germline, CDR1 is SGHAT, CDR2 FQNNGV. V shed 5 bases, J shed 1 base, and the junction held 10 bases outside the gene matches.

The chain is built from TRBV27 and TRBJ2-7; tentative D call: TRBD1 (5 bases). This CDR3 region has 14 residues. Trimming cost V 5 bases and J 2 bases, with 13 bases left between them. Germline CDR1 is MNHEY and CDR2 is SMNVEV (reference sequence). The CDR3 sequence: CASSISRQTYEQYF. For the CDR3, the DNA is TGTGCCAGCAGTATTTCCCGACAGACCTACGAGCAGTACTTC.

The rearrangement links TRBV29-1 to TRBJ1-1; D unresolved. Germline V gives CDR1 SQVTM, CDR2 ANQGSEA. The CDR3 length is 14 residues. Trimming took off 6 bases at V and 3 bases at J, with 17 bases between the two ends. CDR3 sequence reads: CSVALSRSYTEAFF. Written as DNA, the CDR3 is TGCAGCGTCGCCCTGTCGCGTTCGTACACTGAAGCTTTCTTT.

The chain combines TRBV15 with TRBJ2-2; no clear D. This CDR3 contains 13 residues. Trimming removed 0 bases from V and 7 bases from J, with 6 bases in between. Germline-derived CDR1 and CDR2 are LNHNV and YYDKDF (reference sequence). CDR3: CATSRDHSGELFF. The CDR3 nucleotides read TGTGCCACCAGCAGAGATCATAGCGGGGAGCTGTTTTTT.

The V call is TRBV2, the J call TRBJ2-1; 8 bases fit TRBD1. The junction had 4 bases not matched to a gene; V was cut back by 5 bases and J by 1 base. The CDR3 has 15 residues. The germline V gene encodes CDR1 SNHLY and CDR2 FYNNEI. CDR3 DNA sequence: TGTGCCAGCAGTCAGCGACAGGGGTCCTACAATGAGCAGTTCTTC. Its protein is CASSQRQGSYNEQFF.

The V and J genes are TRBV6-5 and TRBJ2-7; 12 bases are a match to TRBD1. This CDR3 spans 15 amino acids. From germline, CDR1 is MNHEY and CDR2 SVGAGI. Trimming took 6 bases from V and 2 from J; bases not matched to a gene: 5. The chain's CDR3 is CASSQGQGATYEQYF. The CDR3 nucleotides read TGTGCCAGCAGCCAGGGACAGGGGGCGACCTACGAGCAGTACTTC.

The chain is built from TRBV4-1 and TRBJ2-4, with 8 bases matching TRBD1. J lost 7 bases, V lost 0 bases, and 8 bases had no gene match. Germline CDR1 reads MGHRA; CDR2 reads YSYEKL. The CDR3 extends over 16 amino acids. The CDR3 protein is CASSQDPGGTGNIQYF. The CDR3, as DNA: TGCGCCAGCAGCCAAGACCCAGGGGGCACGGGGAACATTCAGTACTTC.

The chain uses TRBV28 and TRBJ1-1, with no clear D. V lost 1 base, J lost 4 bases, and 13 bases lay in between. Germline assignment: CDR1 MDHEN and CDR2 SYDVKM. This CDR3 is built from 15 residues. CDR3 sequence reads: CASSLLAERGTEAFF. In DNA, the CDR3 is TGTGCCAGCAGTTTATTAGCAGAGCGGGGCACTGAAGCTTTCTTT.

The V gene is TRBV7-3, the J gene TRBJ1-1; maybe TRBD1 (6 bases). This CDR3 comprises 16 residues. V dropped 2 bases and J dropped 0 bases, with 13 bases sitting between them. The germline CDR1 and CDR2 sequences are SGHTA and FQGTGA. In nucleotides, the CDR3 is TGTGCCAGCAGCTTACAGGGGTTCGGGATGAACACTGAAGCTTTCTTT. Its translation: CASSLQGFGMNTEAFF.

The chain combines TRBV21-1 with TRBJ2-2; the D call in the table, TRBD1, was not verified against the DNA. TRBV21-1 is deemed a pseudogene. The length of the CDR3 is 17 residues. The CDR3 DNA is TGTGCCAGCAGCGAACTCGGGACAGGGCCGAACACCGGGGAGCTGTTTTTT. It translates to CASSELGTGPNTGELFF.

V is TRBV2 and J is TRBJ1-3, with D unresolved. Germline V gene data show CDR1 as SNHLY and CDR2 as FYNNEI. The V end lost 3 bases, the J end lost 4 bases, and 13 bases lay between the germline ends. The CDR3 runs to 15 residues. DNA of the CDR3: TGTGCCAGCAGTGACTCGCCCGGGGAGGGAAACACCATATATTTT. This translates into CASSDSPGEGNTIYF. Complete variable domain (other parts from reference TRBV2 and TRBJ1-3): EPEVTQTPSHQVTQMGQEVILRCVPISNHLYFYWYRQILGQKVEFLVSFYNNEISEKSEIFDDQFSVERPDGSNFTLKIRSTKLEDSAMYFCASSDSPGEGNTIYFGEGSWLTVV.

The chain couples TRBV24-1 to TRBJ2-7, with a tentative D call TRBD2 (6 bases). V lost 9 bases to trimming and J lost 6 bases, with 11 bases between them. CDR1 and CDR2 from the germline V gene are KGHDR and SFDVKD. The CDR3 covers 11 residues. The CDR3 coding sequence is TGTGCCACCCGTTCCGGGGGCGAGCAGTACTTC. This sequence encodes CATRSGGEQYF.

This clone was picked up one time. The rearrangement uses TRBV28 and TRBJ1-1; D unclear. V lost 6 bases and J lost 2, with 7 bases in between. CDR1 and CDR2 (germline): MDHEN, SYDVKM. The CDR3 extends over 12 amino acids. CDR3 residues: CASSTRNTEAFF. The DNA of the CDR3 is TGTGCCAGCAGCACGAGAAACACTGAAGCTTTCTTT.

V usage is TRBV14 and J usage is TRBJ1-6, with a tentative D call TRBD1 (5 bases). The V gene's germline CDR1 is SGHDN and CDR2 FVKESK. The length of the CDR3 is 13 residues. The V and J ends lost 4 bases and 9 bases respectively, with 10 bases between them. Here the CDR3 DNA reads TGTGCCAGCAGCCTAGACAGAAGTTCACCCCTCCACTTT. It yields the protein CASSLDRSSPLHF. Filled out from reference TRBV14 and TRBJ1-6, the complete variable domain reads EAGVTQFPSHSVIEKGQTVTLRCDPISGHDNLYWYRRVMGKEIKFLLHFVKESKQDESGMPNNRFLAERTGGTYSTLKVQPAELEDSGVYFCASSLDRSSPLHFGNGTRLTVT.

The rearrangement joins TRBV29-1 to TRBJ1-1; D is unclear. The CDR3 runs 10 residues. Per germline, CDR1 SQVTM and CDR2 ANQGSEA. V was cut by 1 base and J by 6 bases, with 3 bases left in between. In DNA form, the CDR3 reads TGCAGCGTTGAAGCTCCTGAAGCTTTCTTT. Residues: CSVEAPEAFF.

A word on this clone: Its ends do not fully match the called genes, so a read error is possible. The chain has TRBV7-7 and TRBJ2-5, with TRBD1 matching over 8 bases. The CDR3 sequence is 13 residues long. Germline-derived CDR1 and CDR2 are SSHAT and FNYEAQ (reference sequence). The CDR3 region has the DNA TGTGCTAGCAGCTTGGACAGGGAAGAGACCCAGTACTTC. Its protein product is CASSLDREETQYF.

Only a few counts were recorded for this clone. The V call is TRBV3-1 (or the pseudogene TRBV3-2), the J call TRBJ2-2; 9 nucleotides agree with TRBD1. CDR1 and CDR2 from the germline V gene are LGHDT and YNNKEL (reference sequence). The CDR3 extends over 14 amino acids. V trimming: 4 bases; J trimming: 4 bases; junction bases outside the gene matches: 1. The CDR3 sequence is CASSPTGGTGELFF. CDR3 nucleotide sequence: TGTGCCAGCAGCCCGACAGGGGGCACCGGGGAGCTGTTTTTT.

This chain connects TRBV9 to TRBJ1-1, with D unclear. Germline-derived CDR1 and CDR2 are SGDLS and YYNGEE. V lost 2 bases, J lost 0 bases, and 8 bases lay in between. This CDR3 spans 14 amino acids. CDR3 region: CASSVTNLNTEAFF. The CDR3 region has the DNA TGTGCCAGCAGCGTTACAAATTTGAACACTGAAGCTTTCTTT.

This clone occurred once. The chain links TRBV4-1 to TRBJ1-2, with D unclear. The V gene lost 1 base and the J gene lost 8 bases, with 20 bases spanning the gap. Per germline, CDR1 MGHRA and CDR2 YSYEKL. The CDR3 has 16 residues. The CDR3 is CASSQGEGSPWAGYTF. CDR3 DNA sequence: TGCGCCAGCAGCCAAGGTGAGGGCTCCCCCTGGGCCGGCTACACCTTC.

V and J are TRBV5-8 and TRBJ1-4; D perhaps matches TRBD1 (6 bases). V lost 1 base and J lost 5, with 6 bases in between. The CDR3 spans 13 residues. The germline V gene has CDR1 SGHTS and CDR2 YDEGEE. CDR3 in amino acids: CASSLRGNEKLFF. The CDR3 bases are TGTGCCAGCAGCTTGAGGGGGAATGAAAAACTGTTTTTT. Combining the CDR3 with reference TRBV5-8 and TRBJ1-4 gives the whole variable domain EAGVTQSPTHLIKTRGQQATLRCSPISGHTSVYWYQQALGLGLQFLLWYDEGEERNRGNFPPRFSGRQFPNYSSELNVNALELEDSALYLCASSLRGNEKLFFGSGTQLSVL.

The chain recombines TRBV7-2 with TRBJ2-3; TRBD2 might be the D (5 bases). Trimming pared 5 bases from V and 1 base from J, leaving 10 bases between. In germline, CDR1 is SGHTA, CDR2 FQGNSA. The CDR3 is made up of 14 amino acids. The CDR3 DNA reads as TGTGCCAGCAGCCCGGGGTACGGCACAGATACGCAGTATTTT. Protein: CASSPGYGTDTQYF.

This clone was seen a few times. V usage is TRBV9 and J usage is TRBJ2-1; 13 bases are shared with TRBD2. The CDR3 totals 15 residues. V shed 0 bases, J shed 7 bases, and the junction held 1 base outside the gene matches. Per the germline V gene, CDR1 is SGDLS and CDR2 is YYNGEE. CDR3 nucleotides: TGTGCCAGCAGCGTAGAACTAGCGGGGGGGAATGAGCAGTTCTTC. It codes for CASSVELAGGNEQFF.

A few counts support this clone. The sample holds other DNA sequences that translate to the same CDR3. The chain has TRBV28 and TRBJ2-1; 8 bases agree with TRBD2. The germline V gene has CDR1 MDHEN and CDR2 SYDVKM. The CDR3 has 13 residues. V trimming: 6 bases; J trimming: 6 bases; junction bases outside the gene matches: 4. The CDR3 spells CASSGGVSNEQFF. In DNA form, the CDR3 reads TGTGCCAGCAGCGGGGGGGTTAGCAATGAGCAGTTCTTC.

V usage is TRBV10-3 and J usage is TRBJ2-2, with TRBD2 matching over 8 bases. This CDR3 is built from 16 residues. Per the germline V gene, CDR1 is ENHRY and CDR2 is SYGVKD. The V gene end was trimmed by 2 bases and the J gene end by 2 bases; junction bases not matched to a gene: 4. CDR3 amino acids: CAISEPGLANTGELFF. For the CDR3, the DNA is TGTGCCATCAGTGAGCCCGGACTAGCAAACACCGGGGAGCTGTTTTTT.